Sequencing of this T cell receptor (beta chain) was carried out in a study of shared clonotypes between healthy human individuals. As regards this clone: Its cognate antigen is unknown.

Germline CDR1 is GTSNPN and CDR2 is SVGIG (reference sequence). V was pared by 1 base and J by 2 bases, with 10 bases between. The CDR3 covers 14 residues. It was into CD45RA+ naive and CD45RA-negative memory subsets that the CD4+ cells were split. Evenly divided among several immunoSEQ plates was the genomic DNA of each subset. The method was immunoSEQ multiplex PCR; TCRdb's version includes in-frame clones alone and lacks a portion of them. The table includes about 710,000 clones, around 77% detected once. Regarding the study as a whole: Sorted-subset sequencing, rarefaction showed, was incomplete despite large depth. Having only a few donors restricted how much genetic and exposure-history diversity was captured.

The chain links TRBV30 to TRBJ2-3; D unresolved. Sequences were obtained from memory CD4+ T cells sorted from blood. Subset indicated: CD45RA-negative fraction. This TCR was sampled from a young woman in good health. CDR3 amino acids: CAWSAAHHTDTQYF. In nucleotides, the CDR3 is TGTGCCTGGAGTGCGGCCCACCACACAGATACGCAGTATTTT.